Below, 18 T cell receptor beta chains from the same sample are listed, as sequenced in a study of T-cell memory formation after mild COVID-19. TCRdb passed the 5' RACE reads through MiXCR, listing each CDR3 protein once. Among tens of thousands of distinct CDR3 sequences listed, roughly 9% were seen once. Material: PBMCs or a T cell subset sorted from them (not recorded which). These TCRs come from an adult woman who had mild COVID-19 (a few samples of this study predate the infection). Cell type and time point are not known.

This clonotype was recorded at least ten times. J is TRBJ1-1 and V is TRBV12-3 or TRBV12-4; maybe TRBD1 (5 bases). This CDR3 is 14 amino acids long. Deletions cut 1 base from V and 1 base from J, with 7 bases between. The CDR3 is CASSLVGENTEAFF. The CDR3 DNA reads as TGTGCCAGCAGTTTAGTGGGGGAGAACACTGAAGCTTTCTTT.

This clonotype was picked up a small number of times. The chain uses TRBV5-1 and TRBJ2-1; TRBD2 agrees at 8 bases. CDR1 and CDR2 (germline): SGHRS, YFSETQ. V lost 1 base and J lost 3; bases outside the gene matches: 9. This CDR3 region has 17 residues. This CDR3 is CASSLRGSGEFYNEQFF. The CDR3 DNA follows: TGCGCCAGCAGCTTGAGAGGTAGCGGGGAATTCTACAATGAGCAGTTCTTC.

This clonotype was counted a few times. The chain has TRBV6-2 or TRBV6-3 and TRBJ1-6, with D perhaps TRBD1 (5 bases). Trimming removed 0 bases from V and 9 bases from J, with 9 bases in between. Germline CDR1 and CDR2: MNHEY and SVGEGT. The CDR3 length is 14 residues. The CDR3 loop is CASSYSGGTSPLHF. CDR3 in DNA: TGTGCCAGCAGTTACTCGGGGGGGACTTCACCCCTCCACTTT.

The rearrangement uses TRBV7-9 and TRBJ2-7; 9 bases map to TRBD1. CDR3 length: 15 amino acids. Germline CDR1 reads SEHNR; CDR2 reads FQNEAQ (reference sequence). V gave up 4 bases and J gave up 1 base; unmatched junction bases: 5. CDR3 coding DNA: TGTGCCAGCAGCTGGACCGGGACAGGGTCCTACGAGCAGTACTTC. Its translation: CASSWTGTGSYEQYF.

The chain joins TRBV10-3 to TRBJ2-2, with D hard to call. Trimming stripped 2 bases from V and 2 bases from J, with 3 bases between. CDR3 length: 13 residues. Germline V gene data show CDR1 as ENHRY and CDR2 as SYGVKD. CDR3 sequence reads: CAISEGNTGELFF. Here the CDR3 DNA reads TGTGCCATCAGTGAGGGTAACACCGGGGAGCTGTTTTTT.

This clonotype was found many times. The chain couples TRBV20-1 to TRBJ2-1, with TRBD2 matching 7 bases. V shed 4 bases, J shed 7 bases, and the junction held 10 bases outside the gene matches. CDR1 DFQATT and CDR2 SNEGSKA come from the germline V gene (reference sequence). The CDR3 totals 14 residues. CDR3 amino acids: CSAMSSAGENEQFF. The CDR3 nucleotides read TGCAGTGCTATGTCTTCGGCGGGGGAAAATGAGCAGTTCTTC.

This clonotype has more than one count but fewer than ten. The J gene is TRBJ2-1, the V gene TRBV25-1, with a tentative D call TRBD1 (6 bases). The CDR3 runs to 18 residues. Germline values: CDR1 MGHDK, CDR2 SYGVNS. V lost 4 bases and J lost 4, with 23 bases in between. This CDR3 reads CASSGRTDSLISYNEQFF. CDR3 DNA: TGTGCCAGCAGTGGCCGGACAGATTCTCTCATCTCGTACAATGAGCAGTTCTTC.

This clonotype was seen at least ten times. CDR3: CASSFRQTYNEQFF. The CDR3, as DNA: TGTGCCAGCAGCTTCAGGCAGACCTACAATGAGCAGTTCTTC. The rearrangement links TRBV7-2 to TRBJ2-1; no reliable D call. This CDR3 comprises 14 residues. V was pared by 3 bases and J by 2 bases, with 8 bases between. Looked up from germline, CDR1 is SGHTA and CDR2 is FQGNSA.

This clonotype was detected once. One end of the junction is discordant with germline, which a read error may explain. V and J are TRBV7-6 and TRBJ2-3, with D maybe TRBD1 (5 bases). This CDR3 has 15 residues. Germline values: CDR1 SGHVS, CDR2 FNYEAQ. The CDR3 reads CASTLSGRGTDTQYF. The CDR3 DNA is TGTGCCAGCACCTTAAGTGGCAGGGGCACAGATACGCAGTATTTT.

The chain uses TRBV10-3 and TRBJ1-5; D unclear. Germline V gives CDR1 ENHRY, CDR2 SYGVKD. Deletions cut 2 bases from V and 7 bases from J, with 6 bases between. The CDR3 has 12 amino acids. CDR3 amino acids: CAISENNQPQHF. The CDR3 DNA is TGTGCCATCAGTGAGAACAACCAGCCCCAGCATTTT.

V gene TRBV30 combines with J gene TRBJ1-2, with 7 bases matching TRBD1. The CDR3 extends over 14 amino acids. Germline V gene lookup returns CDR1 GTSNPN and CDR2 SVGIG (reference sequence). After removal of 8 bases from V and 4 bases from J, the junction contained 13 bases not matched to a gene. The CDR3 nucleotides read TGTGCCCGTCGCCCGGGACAGTCATCCTATGGCTACACCTTC. It specifies CARRPGQSSYGYTF. Based on the CDR3 plus reference TRBV30 and TRBJ1-2, the full variable domain is SQTIHQWPATLVQPVGSPLSLECTVEGTSNPNLYWYRQAAGRGLQLLFYSVGIGQISSEVPQNLSASRPQDRQFILSSKKLLLSDSGFYLCARRPGQSSYGYTFGSGTRLTVV.

This clonotype was detected only a few times. The rearrangement joins TRBV18 to TRBJ1-1; D uncertain. The V gene's germline CDR1 is KGHSH and CDR2 LQKENI. CDR3 length: 14 residues. V shed 6 bases and J shed 1 base, with 12 bases lying between them. The CDR3 bases are TGTGCCAGCTCCCCGATAAAGCGGAACACTGAAGCTTTCTTT. Amino acids: CASSPIKRNTEAFF.

This clonotype was counted many times. The CDR3 coding sequence is TGTGCCAGCAGCCATCGGACGGCCATGAACACTGAAGCTTTCTTT. Its protein is CASSHRTAMNTEAFF. The chain couples TRBV14 to TRBJ1-1, with unresolved D. Trimming shortened V by 3 bases and J by 0 bases, and 11 bases separated the two germline ends. Germline values: CDR1 SGHDN, CDR2 FVKESK. This CDR3 spans 15 amino acids.

This chain connects TRBV27 to TRBJ2-1; TRBD2 is a possible D gene (6 bases). Germline V gene sequence: CDR1 MNHEY, CDR2 SMNVEV (reference sequence). This CDR3 has 14 residues. The germline V and J ends were trimmed by 0 bases and 9 bases, with 12 bases remaining between them. The CDR3 region is CASSLSGSVGEQFF. DNA for the CDR3: TGTGCCAGCAGTTTATCCGGGAGCGTGGGTGAGCAGTTCTTC.

The V and J genes are TRBV27 and TRBJ1-6, with TRBD1 matching 7 bases. Losses at the gene ends were 0 bases for V and 9 bases for J; bases not matched to a gene: 5. There are 15 residues in the CDR3. Germline V CDR1 and CDR2: MNHEY, SMNVEV (reference sequence). CDR3 loop: CASSLSLGGSSPLHF. Written as DNA, the CDR3 is TGTGCCAGCAGTTTATCGTTAGGGGGCAGTTCACCCCTCCACTTT.

This clonotype was detected only a few times. This rearrangement joins TRBV7-2 to TRBJ2-3, with D possibly being TRBD2 (7 bases). The CDR3 has 17 residues. Germline assignment: CDR1 SGHTA and CDR2 FQGNSA. The V end was cut by 2 bases, the J end by 0 bases, with 15 bases between. The CDR3: CASSLLRGRSSTDTQYF. The CDR3 DNA sequence: TGTGCCAGCAGCTTACTGCGGGGGCGCAGTAGCACAGATACGCAGTATTTT. Full variable domain (rest looked up from reference TRBV7-2 and TRBJ2-3): GAGVSQSPSNKVTEKGKDVELRCDPISGHTALYWYRQSLGQGLEFLIYFQGNSAPDKSGLPSDRFSAERTGGSVSTLTIQRTQQEDSAVYLCASSLLRGRSSTDTQYFGPGTRLTVL.

This clonotype occurred many times. This chain links TRBV12-3 or TRBV12-4 with TRBJ2-7; tentatively, D is TRBD2 (6 bases). Trimming pared 3 bases from V and 5 bases from J, leaving 17 bases between. The CDR3 is 15 amino acids. CDR3 residues: CASSLGGGFKDEQYF. The CDR3 nucleotides are TGTGCCAGCAGTTTGGGGGGTGGCTTTAAGGACGAGCAGTACTTC.

In its sample, this clonotype was seen a few times. This chain uses TRBV7-9 with TRBJ1-2, with D uncertain. Per the germline V gene, CDR1 is SEHNR and CDR2 is FQNEAQ (reference sequence). Trimming shortened V by 10 bases and J by 4 bases, and 25 bases separated the two germline ends. The CDR3 has 16 residues. The CDR3 is CAIAPPGRPLSYGYTF. CDR3 sequence (DNA): TGTGCCATCGCGCCCCCCGGCAGGCCTTTGAGCTATGGCTACACCTTC.